Included here is one T cell receptor beta chain sequence, with context. Its cognate antigen is unknown. Assay: immunoSEQ multiplex PCR; the TCRdb copy retains only in-frame clones and omits some. The sample gives tens of thousands of clones, approximately 94% of which show up once; about 15% is in the top ten. Trimming shortened V by 4 bases and J by 2 bases, and 16 bases separated the two germline ends. The CDR3 has 15 amino acids. In germline, CDR1 is SGHNT, CDR2 YYREEE (reference sequence). The sample comes from a study of OX40 agonist ivuxolimab in advanced cancers. The study's findings and limits: In CD8+ T cells, expanded clones were on average more numerous than in CD4+.

The sample in question was CD4+ or CD8+ T cells sorted from blood, obtained in a trial of the OX40 agonist ivuxolimab. This TCR derives from an adult with an advanced solid tumor such as melanoma, head and neck, liver or kidney cancer. V and J are TRBV5-4 and TRBJ2-7; D may correspond to TRBD1 or TRBD2 (5 bases each). DNA of the CDR3: TGTGCCAGCAGCCCAACCCTTGGGGGTACCTACGAGCAGTACTTC. This encodes CASSPTLGGTYEQYF. The variable domain in full, with the rest retrieved from reference TRBV5-4 and TRBJ2-7, is ETGVTQSPTHLIKTRGQQVTLRCSSQSGHNTVSWYQQALGQGPQFIFQYYREEENGRGNFPPRFSGLQFPNYSSELNVNALELDDSALYLCASSPTLGGTYEQYFGPGTRLTVT.